The sequence of this TCR beta chain was determined in a study of CD4 T cells in relation to SARS-CoV-2 and coronaviruses. Regarding the study as a whole: Each donor contributed either pre-pandemic or post-infection samples, not both. Compared with monoreactive clones, crossreactive clones showed significantly weaker SARS-CoV-2 expansion.

This clone occurred once. Its antigen remains unidentified. Repertoires were generated with immunoSEQ multiplex PCR, while TCRdb's copy carries only in-frame clones and drops some. The table shows approximately 36,000 clones, with around 83% occurring only once. Trimming removed 3 bases from V and 3 bases from J, with 2 bases in between. In germline, CDR1 is SNHLY, CDR2 FYNNEI. CDR3 length: 12 residues. Naive or memory CD4+ cells were cultured 1:1 with T cell-depleted PBMCs plus CEF. The V call is TRBV2, the J call TRBJ1-4; D unresolved. Sequencing used naive CD4+ T cells from PBMCs, cultured in vitro. Subset described: naive CD4+ T cells isolated by negative enrichment. This TCR derives from an adult with COVID-19. CDR3 residues: CASSDPNEKLFF. The DNA of the CDR3 is TGTGCCAGCAGTGACCCTAATGAAAAACTGTTTTTT.